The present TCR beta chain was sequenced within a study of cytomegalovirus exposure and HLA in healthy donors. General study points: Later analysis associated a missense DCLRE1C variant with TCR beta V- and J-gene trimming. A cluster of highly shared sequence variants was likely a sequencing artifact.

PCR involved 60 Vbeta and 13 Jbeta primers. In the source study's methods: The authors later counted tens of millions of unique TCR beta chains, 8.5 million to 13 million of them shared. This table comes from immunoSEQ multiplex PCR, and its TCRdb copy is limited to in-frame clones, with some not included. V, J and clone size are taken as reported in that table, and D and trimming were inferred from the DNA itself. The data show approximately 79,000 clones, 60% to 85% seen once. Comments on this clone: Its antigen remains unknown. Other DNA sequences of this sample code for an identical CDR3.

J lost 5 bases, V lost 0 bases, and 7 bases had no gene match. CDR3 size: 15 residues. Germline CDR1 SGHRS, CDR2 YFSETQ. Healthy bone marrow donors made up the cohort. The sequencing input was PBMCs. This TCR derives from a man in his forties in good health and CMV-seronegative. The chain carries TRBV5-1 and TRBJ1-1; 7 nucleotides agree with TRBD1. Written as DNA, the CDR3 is TGCGCCAGCAGCTTGGCCGGAGGGGGCGTTACTGAAGCTTTCTTT. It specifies CASSLAGGGVTEAFF.